Listed below are T cell receptor beta chains from one sample, sequenced in a study of PD-1 blockade in classical Hodgkin lymphoma. Assay: immunoSEQ multiplex PCR; the TCRdb copy retains only in-frame clones and omits some. This sample yields more than 10,000 clones, of which 80% to 95% are seen a single time; 20% belongs to the top ten. The sample here was peripheral blood mononuclear cells (PBMCs), taken at baseline. The receptor set was obtained from a human donor with classical Hodgkin lymphoma. CDR3s include the opening cysteine and the closing phenylalanine or tryptophan. A D gene is named only where the DNA matches it firmly. Size values are once, few and many counts, or a class for expanded clones, and some rows have none.

TRBD1	TRBV5-4	.	TRBJ2-1	CASSTDRGQFF	TGTGCCAGCAGCACGGACAGGGGGCAGTTCTTC
TRBD2	TRBV10-1	.	TRBJ2-3	CASSPRGGAPDTQYF	TGCGCCAGCAGCCCCCGGGGGGGGGCCCCAGATACGCAGTATTTT
TRBD2	TRBV6-5	once	TRBJ2-7	CASSYIVAGGGYEQYF	TGTGCCAGCAGTTACATAGTAGCGGGGGGAGGCTACGAGCAGTACTTC
.	TRBV4-2	.	TRBJ1-2	CASSQSQGNNYGYTF	TGTGCCAGCAGCCAATCTCAGGGTAATAACTATGGCTACACCTTC
.	TRBV7-9	.	TRBJ2-7	CASSPPAGAAYEQYF	TGTGCCAGCAGCCCACCCGCGGGGGCGGCCTACGAGCAGTACTTC
.	TRBV9	.	TRBJ1-3	CASSVEGFSGNTIYF	TGTGCCAGCAGCGTAGAAGGGTTTTCTGGAAACACCATATATTTT
.	TRBV6-1	.	TRBJ1-1	CAIRGNTEAFF	TGTGCCATCAGGGGGAACACTGAAGCTTTCTTT
.	TRBV5-4	.	TRBJ1-2	CASSLVGEVAGYTF	TGTGCCAGCAGCTTGGTTGGGGAGGTAGCTGGCTACACCTTC
.	TRBV10-2	.	TRBJ2-1	CASRERNPYNEQFF	TGCGCCAGCAGGGAGCGAAACCCCTACAATGAGCAGTTCTTC
.	TRBV7-2	.	TRBJ2-7	CASSLEAGSTYEQYF	TGTGCCAGCAGCTTAGAGGCAGGGAGCACCTACGAGCAGTACTTC
.	TRBV2	.	TRBJ1-2	CASSDGQGPNYGYTF	TGTGCCAGCAGTGATGGGCAGGGCCCCAACTATGGCTACACCTTC
.	TRBV18	.	TRBJ2-2	CASSLRGPNTGELFF	TGTGCCAGCTCACTACGCGGGCCTAACACCGGGGAGCTGTTTTTT
TRBD1	TRBV2	.	TRBJ2-5	CATDRVQETQYF	TGTGCCACGGACAGGGTCCAAGAGACCCAGTACTTC
.	TRBV30	.	TRBJ2-7	CAWSVRTGSEQYF	TGTGCCTGGAGTGTACGAACGGGCTCTGAGCAGTACTTC
.	TRBV9	.	TRBJ2-1	CASSVAGLSGDEQFF	TGTGCCAGCAGCGTAGCCGGACTATCGGGAGATGAGCAGTTCTTC
.	TRBV4-1	.	TRBJ1-3	CASSRTGTDGNTIYF	TGCGCCAGCAGCCGGACCGGGACGGACGGAAACACCATATATTTT
.	TRBV5-4	.	TRBJ1-1	CASSLEMNTEAFF	TGTGCCAGCAGCTTGGAGATGAACACTGAAGCTTTCTTT
TRBD1	TRBV6-5	.	TRBJ2-5	CASRGDREETQYF	TGTGCCAGCAGGGGGGACAGGGAGGAGACCCAGTACTTC
TRBD1	TRBV19	.	TRBJ2-7	CASSTRQGKSYEQYF	TGTGCCAGTAGTACCCGACAGGGGAAATCCTACGAGCAGTACTTC
.	TRBV6-5	.	TRBJ1-4	CASSYSTGGEKLFF	TGTGCCAGCAGTTACTCGACAGGCGGCGAAAAACTGTTTTTT
.	TRBV6-5	.	TRBJ2-7	CASSPGTGWTYEQYF	TGTGCCAGCAGCCCCGGCACAGGGTGGACCTACGAGCAGTACTTC
.	TRBV5-1	.	TRBJ1-1	CASSLGVLDTEAFF	TGCGCCAGCAGCTTGGGGGTTTTGGACACTGAAGCTTTCTTT
.	TRBV27	.	TRBJ2-2	CASSLPRDTIHTGELFF	TGTGCCAGCAGTTTACCCCGGGACACAATTCACACCGGGGAGCTGTTTTTT
.	TRBV7-9	.	TRBJ1-6	CASSSEGPHNSPLHF	TGTGCCAGCAGCTCGGAGGGTCCTCATAATTCACCCCTCCACTTT
TRBD2	TRBV5-6	.	TRBJ2-2	CASSFGTSGFPGELFF	TGTGCCAGCAGCTTTGGGACTAGCGGGTTCCCCGGGGAGCTGTTTTTT
TRBD1	TRBV7-3	.	TRBJ1-2	CASSQGQGYGYTF	TGTGCCAGCAGCCAAGGACAGGGATATGGCTACACCTTC
.	TRBV5-1	.	TRBJ1-1	CASSPGTVNTEAFF	TGCGCCAGCAGCCCCGGGACGGTGAACACTGAAGCTTTCTTT
.	TRBV4-2	once	TRBJ2-5	CASSQDGRNPKYF	TGTGCCAGCAGCCAAGATGGAAGGAACCCCAAGTACTTC
.	TRBV27	.	TRBJ1-6	CASSLVGYSPLHF	TGTGCCAGCAGTTTAGTAGGTTATTCACCCCTCCACTTT
TRBD1	TRBV7-3	.	TRBJ2-5	CASSYTGGKGETQYF	TGTGCCAGCAGCTACACAGGGGGAAAGGGAGAGACCCAGTACTTC
.	TRBV28	.	TRBJ2-3	CASSLRTDTQYF	TGTGCCAGCAGTTTACGGACAGATACGCAGTATTTT
.	TRBV27	.	TRBJ2-2	CASSGRRFTGELFF	TGTGCCAGCAGTGGAAGGAGATTCACCGGGGAGCTGTTTTTT
.	TRBV6-4	.	TRBJ2-3	CASSGLSPATGRSTDTQYF	TGTGCCAGCAGTGGTCTTTCCCCTGCGACCGGGAGAAGCACAGATACGCAGTATTTT
TRBD1	TRBV2	.	TRBJ1-5	CASRETGGNQPQHF	TGTGCCAGCAGGGAAACAGGGGGCAATCAGCCCCAGCATTTT
.	TRBV5-1	.	TRBJ2-3	CASSPSPGPNTQYF	TGCGCCAGCAGCCCCTCTCCAGGCCCGAATACGCAGTATTTT
.	TRBV12-5	.	TRBJ1-4	CASGLNLATNEKLFF	TGTGCTAGTGGCCTGAACCTTGCAACTAATGAAAAACTGTTTTTT
.	TRBV5-1	once	TRBJ1-1	CASSLAELAAAEAFF	TGCGCCAGCAGCTTGGCCGAGTTGGCGGCCGCTGAAGCTTTCTTT
TRBD1	TRBV6-1	.	TRBJ2-1	CASTTDRGLGNEQFF	TGTGCCAGCACCACAGACAGGGGGCTCGGCAATGAGCAGTTCTTC
.	TRBV2	.	TRBJ2-7	CASSEGSGRRFGEQYF	TGTGCCAGCAGTGAAGGCTCCGGGCGACGATTCGGGGAGCAGTACTTC
TRBD1	TRBV27	.	TRBJ1-2	CASSFSQGAYGYTF	TGTGCCAGCAGTTTCTCACAGGGGGCCTATGGCTACACCTTC
.	TRBV2	.	TRBJ1-2	CASSDLGYTF	TGTGCCAGCAGTGATCTTGGCTACACCTTC
.	TRBV6-6	.	TRBJ2-6	CASSYTVLSGANVLTF	TGTGCCAGCAGTTATACAGTGCTCTCTGGGGCCAACGTCCTGACTTTC
.	TRBV5-6	.	TRBJ2-1	CASSLARSSVRQFF	TGTGCCAGCAGCTTGGCTCGCTCGTCGGTCCGGCAGTTCTTC
.	TRBV6-5	.	TRBJ1-2	CASRRGGVGGYTF	TGTGCCAGCCGACGGGGGGGAGTGGGAGGCTACACCTTC
.	TRBV27	once	TRBJ2-5	CASSYWPNRGDKETQYF	TGTGCCAGCAGTTATTGGCCAAATAGGGGGGATAAAGAGACCCAGTACTTC
TRBD2	TRBV4-1	.	TRBJ2-5	CASRQTSGGFQETQYF	TGCGCCAGCAGGCAGACTAGCGGGGGGTTCCAAGAGACCCAGTACTTC
.	TRBV5-6	.	TRBJ2-7	CASSLLRSYEQYF	TGTGCCAGCAGCTTGCTCAGATCCTACGAGCAGTACTTC
TRBD1	TRBV30	.	TRBJ1-6	CAWSVDRGHSPLHF	TGTGCCTGGAGTGTAGACAGGGGACACTCACCCCTCCACTTT
TRBD1	TRBV5-5	.	TRBJ1-2	CASSFGGQGYYTF	TGTGCCAGCAGCTTTGGGGGACAGGGCTATTACACCTTC
.	TRBV12-5	.	TRBJ2-1	CASGLVRGPYNEQFF	TGTGCTAGTGGTTTGGTACGAGGACCTTACAATGAGCAGTTCTTC
.	TRBV2	.	TRBJ2-7	CASISPRGYGEQYF	TGTGCCAGCATTTCCCCCCGGGGCTATGGCGAGCAGTACTTC
.	TRBV23-1	.	TRBJ1-5	CASSQATQPQHF	TGCGCCAGCAGTCAAGCGACGCAGCCCCAGCATTTT
.	TRBV10-3	.	TRBJ1-4	CAISETGTTNEKLFF	TGTGCCATCAGTGAGACCGGGACAACTAATGAAAAACTGTTTTTT
TRBD2	TRBV5-6	.	TRBJ2-3	CASSLKREVTDTQYF	TGTGCCAGCAGCTTGAAGCGGGAGGTTACAGATACGCAGTATTTT
TRBD1	TRBV10-3	.	TRBJ1-2	CAISGTGNYGYTF	TGTGCCATCAGTGGGACAGGCAACTATGGCTACACCTTC
TRBD1	TRBV5-4	.	TRBJ2-5	CASSTRQGAIGETQYF	TGTGCCAGCAGCACCCGACAGGGGGCGATTGGGGAGACCCAGTACTTC
.	TRBV6-4	.	TRBJ1-5	CASSDGTSNQPQHF	TGTGCCAGCAGTGACGGGACCAGCAATCAGCCCCAGCATTTT
.	TRBV27	.	TRBJ2-7	CASSSEEALYEQYF	TGTGCCAGCAGTTCAGAAGAGGCCCTCTACGAGCAGTACTTC
.	TRBV5-1	.	TRBJ1-1	CASSFGSGNTEAFF	TGCGCCAGCAGCTTCGGATCAGGGAACACTGAAGCTTTCTTT